This T cell receptor (beta chain) was sequenced during a study of T-cell reconstitution after alpha-beta-depleted transplantation in children. Points from the study as a whole: At day 60, the high TCRbeta diversity found in some patients originated from recipient T cells and thymic progenitors that had survived. It was newly produced T cells that mostly accounted for T-cell counts and diversity one year after transplant. Approximately two months post-transplant, alpha-beta T cells reportedly originated from several hundred expanded graft clones.

This CDR3 is 15 amino acids long. The germline CDR1 and CDR2 sequences are LGHNA and YSLEER. V gave up 1 base and J gave up 5 bases; unmatched junction bases: 7. Unique molecular identifiers were built into the TCRbeta library. Each CDR3 protein is one row after TCRdb ran MiXCR on the PCR reads. The sample has about 260,000 distinct CDR3 sequences, roughly 8% seen once; the top ten hold just under 6.5%. This clonotype was detected a few times. The antigen is unknown. This specimen consisted of PBMCs, mostly from graft donor cells, obtained 180 days after TCRalphabeta/CD19-depleted stem cell transplant. This clonotype was obtained from a male patient younger than 18 who had a stem cell transplant for acute lymphoblastic leukemia, so the T cells may come from the graft donor. The chain couples TRBV4-3 to TRBJ2-5; 7 bases map to TRBD1. The CDR3 spells CASSQVDQGEETQYF. CDR3 DNA: TGCGCCAGCAGCCAAGTCGACCAGGGGGAGGAGACCCAGTACTTC.